Following are 8 T cell receptor beta chains from one sample sequenced in a study of long-term antiretroviral therapy in people with HIV. Researchers report immunoSEQ v3.0 was run at survey level. Only in-frame clones appear in the TCRdb table, and some are missing; sequencing was by immunoSEQ multiplex PCR. The table records more than 25,000 clones, approximately 90% of them present only once. This sample comprised unsorted PBMCs, obtained 3.1 years after starting antiretroviral therapy. The receptor set was obtained from a man aged 18-30 years with HIV.

The chain is built from TRBV6-1 and TRBJ1-2, with 8 bases matching TRBD1. Germline V gene lookup returns CDR1 MNHNS and CDR2 SASEGT. CDR3 length equals 13 residues. V dropped 6 bases and J dropped 6; count of bases not matched to a gene: 6. The CDR3 loop is CASRKDREDGYTF. CDR3 coding DNA: TGTGCCAGCAGAAAGGACAGGGAGGATGGCTACACCTTC.

This rearrangement joins TRBV28 to TRBJ2-2; the D gene is possibly TRBD1 (6 bases). The CDR3 length is 14 residues. V gave up 8 bases and J gave up 3 bases, with 13 bases separating them. Germline CDR1 MDHEN, CDR2 SYDVKM. The chain's CDR3 is CASRSGVHTGELFF. For the CDR3, the DNA is TGTGCCAGCCGATCAGGGGTGCACACCGGGGAGCTGTTTTTT.

V usage is TRBV5-3 and J usage is TRBJ2-3; the D is unclear. TRBV5-3 qualifies as an ORF whose function is uncertain. Trimming shortened V by 3 bases and J by 5 bases, and 7 bases separated the two germline ends. The CDR3 is made up of 12 amino acids. CDR3 DNA sequence: TGTGCCAGAAGCTGGTGGGGAGATACGCAGTATTTT. Its protein product is CARSWWGDTQYF.

The gene calls are TRBV5-1 and TRBJ2-3; 14 nucleotides line up with TRBD2. Trimming removed 4 bases from V and 2 bases from J; junction bases left unmatched: 9. Germline CDR1 SGHRS, CDR2 YFSETQ. The CDR3 loop spans 18 amino acids. The CDR3 loop reads CASSTAGTSGSFTDTQYF. CDR3 sequence (DNA): TGCGCCAGCAGCACGGCCGGGACTAGCGGGAGTTTCACAGATACGCAGTATTTT.

This clone has more than one count but fewer than ten. V gene TRBV7-9 combines with J gene TRBJ1-2; no clear D. CDR1 and CDR2 (germline): SEHNR, FQNEAQ (reference sequence). This CDR3 has 11 residues. V lost 3 bases and J 8 bases, leaving 7 bases between the germline ends. Here the CDR3 DNA reads TGTGCCAGCAGCTTTTTTTCGGGCTACACCTTC. Protein product: CASSFFSGYTF.

Only one count was recorded for this clone. This chain connects TRBV5-1 to TRBJ2-3; D gene ambiguous. The CDR3 totals 11 residues. The germline V gene has CDR1 SGHRS and CDR2 YFSETQ. Trimming removed 2 bases at V and 2 bases at J, with 0 bases between. The CDR3 region is CASSFTDTQYF. The CDR3 nucleotides are TGCGCCAGCAGCTTCACAGATACGCAGTATTTT.

The V gene is TRBV28, the J gene TRBJ1-2; D remains ambiguous. Germline CDR1 reads MDHEN; CDR2 reads SYDVKM. The CDR3 length is 13 residues. V was cut by 6 bases and J by 2 bases, with 10 bases left in between. CDR3 bases: TGTGCCAGCAGCTTAAGACCCAACTATGGCTACACCTTC. It specifies CASSLRPNYGYTF.

This clone has only one observation. The rearrangement joins TRBV25-1 to TRBJ2-7; D gene unclear. Germline CDR1 is MGHDK and CDR2 is SYGVNS. With 6 bases removed from V and 7 bases from J, the gap between germline ends came to 19 bases. The CDR3 contains 14 residues. Here the CDR3 DNA reads TGTGCCAGCAGCGGACCCTTAAAACCATGGGAGCAGTACTTC. Protein sequence: CASSGPLKPWEQYF.